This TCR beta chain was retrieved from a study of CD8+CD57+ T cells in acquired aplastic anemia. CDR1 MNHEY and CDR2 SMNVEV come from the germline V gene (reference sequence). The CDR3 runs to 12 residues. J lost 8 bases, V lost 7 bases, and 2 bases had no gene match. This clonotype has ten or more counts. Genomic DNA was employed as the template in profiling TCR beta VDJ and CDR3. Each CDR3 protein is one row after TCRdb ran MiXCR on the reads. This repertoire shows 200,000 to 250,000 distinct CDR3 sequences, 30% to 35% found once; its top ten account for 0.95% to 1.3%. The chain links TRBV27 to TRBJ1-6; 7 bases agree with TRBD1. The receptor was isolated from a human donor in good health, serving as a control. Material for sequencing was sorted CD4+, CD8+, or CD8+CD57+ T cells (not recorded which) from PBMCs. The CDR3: CASTTGDSPLHF. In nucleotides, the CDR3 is TGTGCCAGCACCACAGGGGATTCACCCCTCCACTTT.